This entry describes one TCR beta chain. A quantity of roughly 0.5 to 1 ug RNA underwent reverse transcription using random hexamers. In TCRdb, the immunoSEQ multiplex PCR reads were re-called with MiXCR into one record per CDR3 protein. In the table there are some 200,000 distinct CDR3 sequences, 95% of which are singletons. These data originate in a study of CD8 T cells in Susac syndrome. The junction had 1 base not matched to a gene; V was cut back by 0 bases and J by 2 bases. The CDR3 loop spans 16 amino acids. CDR1 is PRHDT, CDR2 FYEKMQ, per germline (reference sequence). The sequence derives from a human donor with multiple sclerosis. The chain couples TRBV13 to TRBJ2-6, with TRBD1 matching over 7 bases. The sample taken for sequencing was CD4+ T cells from PBMCs. The CDR3 is CASSLGTGTGANVLTF. The CDR3, as DNA: TGTGCCAGCAGCTTAGGGACAGGGACTGGGGCCAACGTCCTGACTTTC.